This T cell receptor beta chain was captured by sequencing in a study of Graves' ophthalmopathy and Graves' hyperthyroidism. Study overall: Over 18 months of follow-up, stable hyperthyroidism required that no ophthalmopathy appear.

Overall study results and limits: Blood also held most thyroid clonotypes expanded above 0.001 frequency.

This clonotype showed up many times. Its cognate antigen is unknown. The ends lost 7 bases at V and 0 bases at J; junction bases unmatched: 3. Germline CDR1 is SQVTM and CDR2 is ANQGSEA. The CDR3 is made up of 13 amino acids. RNA served as the template for amplifying TCR beta CDR3 regions. Second-round multiplex PCR followed a first-round RT-PCR using HTBI primers. TCRdb independently ran MiXCR on the multiplex PCR reads; one entry per CDR3 protein. The sample records around 520,000 distinct CDR3 sequences, less than 45% being singletons. The receptor comes from an adult man with Graves' hyperthyroidism. The sample taken for sequencing was peripheral blood or thyroid tissue (not recorded which). This sequence joins TRBV29-1 and TRBJ1-1, with TRBD1 matching 9 bases. The DNA of the CDR3 is TGCAGCGCGGGGACAGGGATGAACACTGAAGCTTTCTTT. Translation: CSAGTGMNTEAFF.